This TCR beta chain was documented in a study of CD8 T cells in ankylosing spondylitis (TCRdb year 2017). In the study overall: T cell receptor beta repertoires were profiled in healthy donors and ankylosing spondylitis patients so that disease-linked TCR variants could be found. The full study cohort comprised 25 ankylosing spondylitis patients and over a hundred healthy donors. Peripheral blood samples were taken, and synovial fluid was additionally collected from ankylosing spondylitis patients. Summary of the overall study and its limitations: The disease-linked clones showed a CD8+ phenotype and occurred at relatively low frequencies in peripheral blood. A TCR beta motif made up of eight or nine highly homologous amino acid variants appeared to be characteristic of blood from ankylosing spondylitis patients. The disease-linked clones were reported to be significantly enriched in matched synovial fluid samples from ankylosing spondylitis patients. Some of the motif variants had been reported before in the synovial fluid and blood of reactive arthritis patients, a finding that suggests common disease-initiation mechanisms.

Comment on this clonotype: What antigen it recognizes has not been identified. Within one base of it there is no much larger clone, and no base qualities were kept.

Taken from cysteine to phenylalanine, the CDR3 has 14 residues. Left in the record is the CDR3 DNA by itself, 42 bases read in frame from the first base. The germline V gene sets CDR1 to MDHEN and CDR2 to SYDVKM. V is cut by 6 bases and J by 12 bases, and the space between the germline ends is 24 bases. Sequencing relied on an Illumina HiSeq 2500. TCR beta libraries were prepared by quantitative 5'-RACE with molecular barcodes. Turning to the authors' computational methods: To identify disease-linked TCR variants, a new computational method was used, one built on a probabilistic model of VDJ rearrangement. TCRdb reprocessed the public reads (quality trimming at Q25 with fastp, clone calling with MiXCR) and kept in-frame beta chains. Rows matching on CDR3 protein sequence are summarized as one entry with the most common DNA and genes. The V and J calls here are based on TCRdb, not the publication. In all, the sample holds 150,000 to 200,000 distinct CDR3 sequences, and roughly 12% of those were seen once. The leading ten clones occupy under 35% of the sample.

The receptor chain draws on TRBV28 and TRBJ2-7; the D gene could be either TRBD1 or TRBD2, each agreeing at 5 bases. Material for sequencing was blood, either unsorted or a sorted T cell fraction (not recorded which). The TCR was taken from a male donor with ankylosing spondylitis or in good health (not recorded which). The CDR3 protein sequence reads: CASRTARGPVLRYF. The base sequence is TGTGCCAGCAGAACGGCCCGGGGACCTGTGCTTCGGTACTTC.